The 29 T cell receptor beta chains presented below share a single source sample, sequenced in a study of CD8+ T cells in alopecia areata. The treatment denotes: oral pan-JAK inhibitor, 5-10 mg twice daily. Extraction of RNA preceded its reverse transcription into cDNA, which served as the sequencing template. The assay was immunoSEQ multiplex PCR, and TCRdb's table has in-frame clones only and misses some. The table shows approximately 42,000 clones, with around three fifths occurring only once. The sequenced sample was CD8+ T cells sorted from blood, obtained at week 4, from a patient treated with tofacitinib. All receptors come from a human donor with alopecia areata.

This clone has more than one count but fewer than ten. The chain carries TRBV5-6 and TRBJ2-1, with D unresolved. The CDR3 consists of 12 residues. Germline V gene sequence: CDR1 SGHDT, CDR2 YYEEEE. V lost 4 bases to trimming and J lost 5 bases, with 7 bases between them. The CDR3 region is CASSRRNNEQFF. In nucleotides, the CDR3 is TGTGCCAGCAGCCGGAGAAACAATGAGCAGTTCTTC.

The chain links TRBV19 to TRBJ2-6, with 9 bases aligning to TRBD1. Germline V lookup: CDR1 LNHDA, CDR2 SQIVND (reference sequence). This CDR3 contains 18 residues. V lost 4 bases to trimming and J lost 2 bases; unmatched junction nucleotides: 9. The chain's CDR3 is CASSNRDRASPGANVLTF. The CDR3, as DNA: TGTGCCAGTAGTAACCGGGACAGGGCTTCCCCTGGGGCCAACGTCCTGACTTTC.

The chain carries TRBV9 and TRBJ2-2, with TRBD1 as a possible D gene (5 bases). The germline V gene has CDR1 SGDLS and CDR2 YYNGEE. With 0 bases removed from V and 7 bases from J, the gap between germline ends came to 7 bases. The CDR3 is made up of 13 amino acids. CDR3 residues: CASSVEGDGELFF. The CDR3 coding sequence is TGTGCCAGCAGCGTAGAAGGGGACGGGGAGCTGTTTTTT.

V usage is TRBV7-6 and J usage is TRBJ2-3; tentative D call: TRBD2 (6 bases). Deletions cut 2 bases from V and 0 bases from J, with 15 bases between. CDR1 is SGHVS, CDR2 FNYEAQ, per germline. CDR3 length: 17 amino acids. The CDR3 sequence is CASSLRSGSTSTDTQYF. In DNA, the CDR3 is TGTGCCAGCAGCTTACGGTCCGGGAGCACTAGCACAGATACGCAGTATTTT.

The rearrangement joins TRBV4-3 to TRBJ2-7, with D possibly TRBD2 on 6 matching bases. This CDR3 has 15 amino acids. CDR1 LGHNA and CDR2 YSLEER come from the germline V gene. Between the trimmed V and J ends, which lost 0 bases and 2 bases, there was a span of 11 bases. CDR3 bases: TGCGCCAGCAGCCAAGATAAAGGCGGGACCTACGAGCAGTACTTC. Translating it yields CASSQDKGGTYEQYF.

This clone was observed a single time. The chain uses TRBV29-1 and TRBJ2-7, with 8 bases fitting TRBD2. V lost 8 bases, J lost 3 bases, and 12 bases stayed unmatched. Looked up from germline, CDR1 is SQVTM and CDR2 is ANQGSEA. This CDR3 region has 14 residues. CDR3 DNA: TGCAGCATAGCGGGGTCCGAAGGGGGCTACGAGCAGTACTTC. Translated: CSIAGSEGGYEQYF.

The genes are TRBV5-1 and TRBJ2-5, with unresolved D. There are 11 residues in the CDR3. V lost 3 bases, J lost 5 bases, and 5 bases lay in between. From germline, CDR1 is SGHRS and CDR2 YFSETQ. The CDR3 DNA reads as TGCGCCAGCAGCTGGACGGAGACCCAGTACTTC. This codes for CASSWTETQYF.

This sequence joins TRBV5-6 and TRBJ2-7; D may be TRBD1 or TRBD2 (5 bases each). This CDR3 contains 16 residues. V dropped 2 bases and J dropped 2 bases, with 17 bases sitting between them. The germline V gene encodes CDR1 SGHDT and CDR2 YYEEEE. CDR3 DNA sequence: TGTGCCAGCAGCTTAGATGGGGACCTCTTCACCTACGAGCAGTACTTC. It yields the protein CASSLDGDLFTYEQYF.

The chain carries TRBV30 and TRBJ1-1; D not certain. CDR1 and CDR2 from the germline V gene are GTSNPN and SVGIG (reference sequence). Trimming removed 3 bases from V and 5 bases from J, with 7 bases in between. The CDR3 is 11 residues long. Here the CDR3 DNA reads TGTGCCTGGAGGGGTTATACTGAAGCTTTCTTT. Residues: CAWRGYTEAFF.

This clone was recorded a few times. This sequence joins TRBV7-9 and TRBJ2-1; a weak D match, TRBD2 (5 bases). Germline CDR1 SEHNR, CDR2 FQNEAQ (reference sequence). Trimming left V 5 bases short and J 6 bases short, with 14 bases between. This CDR3 contains 14 residues. CDR3 loop: CASSPRDGGNEQFF. For the CDR3, the DNA is TGTGCCAGCAGCCCCCGCGACGGAGGCAATGAGCAGTTCTTC.

The genes are TRBV13 and TRBJ2-7, with D possibly TRBD1 on 6 matching bases. CDR3 length equals 16 residues. In germline, CDR1 is PRHDT, CDR2 FYEKMQ (reference sequence). Trimming removed 2 bases from V and 2 bases from J, with 16 bases in between. The CDR3, as DNA: TGTGCCAGCAGCTTAACAGAGGCAGGGGACCCCTACGAGCAGTACTTC. Its translation is CASSLTEAGDPYEQYF.

This clone has a single count. This chain links TRBV7-9 with TRBJ2-1; D not certain. CDR3 size: 14 residues. The V gene's germline CDR1 is SEHNR and CDR2 FQNEAQ (reference sequence). V lost 5 bases, J lost 0 bases, and 8 bases lay in between. As DNA, the CDR3 is TGTGCCAGCAGCGTTGACCACTCCTACAATGAGCAGTTCTTC. Protein product: CASSVDHSYNEQFF.

This clone has only a few counts. The rearrangement links TRBV9 to TRBJ2-1; the D gene is possibly TRBD2 (6 bases). CDR1 and CDR2 (germline): SGDLS, YYNGEE. Trimming removed 1 base from V and 5 bases from J, with 13 bases in between. This CDR3 has 15 amino acids. CDR3: CASSVTPGGDNEQFF. CDR3 DNA: TGTGCCAGCAGCGTAACCCCGGGCGGGGACAATGAGCAGTTCTTC.

The V gene is TRBV7-9, the J gene TRBJ2-3; TRBD1 matches 9 bases. Germline V gives CDR1 SEHNR, CDR2 FQNEAQ (reference sequence). The V segment lost 5 bases and the J segment 0 bases; nucleotides outside the gene matches: 6. This CDR3 has 16 residues. The chain's CDR3 is CASSPRTGVSTDTQYF. CDR3 DNA: TGTGCCAGCAGCCCGAGGACAGGGGTTAGCACAGATACGCAGTATTTT.

This clone was seen a few times. The chain carries TRBV5-4 and TRBJ2-3, with D maybe TRBD1 (6 bases). Germline CDR1 reads SGHNT; CDR2 reads YYREEE (reference sequence). Between the trimmed V and J ends, which lost 3 bases and 2 bases, there was a span of 16 bases. CDR3 length equals 16 residues. The CDR3: CASSSGTQSNTDTQYF. CDR3 sequence (DNA): TGTGCCAGCAGCTCCGGGACACAGTCTAACACAGATACGCAGTATTTT.

The chain couples TRBV29-1 to TRBJ2-4; D unclear. CDR3 length: 10 residues. Germline values: CDR1 SQVTM, CDR2 ANQGSEA. Trimming took off 5 bases at V and 6 bases at J, with 5 bases between the two ends. The CDR3 protein is CSVKGNIQYF. The CDR3 coding sequence is TGCAGCGTTAAGGGAAACATTCAGTACTTC.

The J gene is TRBJ2-5, the V gene TRBV30; 9 nucleotides match TRBD2. J lost 2 bases, V lost 4 bases, and 8 bases had no gene match. The CDR3 contains 15 residues. The germline V gene has CDR1 GTSNPN and CDR2 SVGIG (reference sequence). The CDR3 DNA sequence: TGTGCCTGGATTCTAGCGGGGTACGAACAAGAGACCCAGTACTTC. Its translation: CAWILAGYEQETQYF.

The chain uses TRBV4-3 and TRBJ2-7; D may be TRBD2 (6 bases). The CDR3 is 15 amino acids. Trimming stripped 0 bases from V and 0 bases from J, with 9 bases between. Germline values: CDR1 LGHNA, CDR2 YSLEER. The CDR3 nucleotides read TGCGCCAGCAGCCAAGATGGTAGCGGCTCCTACGAGCAGTACTTC. This encodes CASSQDGSGSYEQYF.

The gene calls are TRBV7-2 and TRBJ2-5; no firm D call. V lost 3 bases and J 1 base, leaving 9 bases between the germline ends. The CDR3 consists of 14 residues. Germline V CDR1 and CDR2: SGHTA, FQGNSA. The CDR3 coding sequence is TGTGCCAGCAGCTTTGAGCCCCGCCAAGAGACCCAGTACTTC. Its protein is CASSFEPRQETQYF.

The chain's CDR3 is CASSSAGPNQETQYF. The CDR3 coding sequence is TGTGCCAGCAGCTCCGCTGGCCCCAATCAAGAGACCCAGTACTTC. The chain uses TRBV7-2 and TRBJ2-5, with no clear D. Germline V gives CDR1 SGHTA, CDR2 FQGNSA. The CDR3 is made up of 15 amino acids. V lost 4 bases and J lost 2, with 14 bases in between.

The chain uses TRBV7-8 and TRBJ2-1; D is undetermined. Trimming shortened V by 1 base and J by 0 bases, and 4 bases separated the two germline ends. The germline gives CDR1 SGHVS, CDR2 FQNEAQ. The CDR3 sequence is 14 residues long. CDR3 DNA: TGTGCCAGCAGCTTAGGAGGCTCCTACAATGAGCAGTTCTTC. Its translation is CASSLGGSYNEQFF.

The V and J genes are TRBV6-1 and TRBJ2-5; D remains unclear. The germline V gene encodes CDR1 MNHNS and CDR2 SASEGT. Trimming took off 2 bases at V and 2 bases at J, with 12 bases between the two ends. This CDR3 is 15 amino acids long. The CDR3: CASSELVRSQETQYF. In DNA, the CDR3 is TGTGCCAGCAGTGAACTTGTCCGGTCACAAGAGACCCAGTACTTC.

This clone appeared a few times. The chain uses TRBV7-9 and TRBJ2-1; D is possibly TRBD1 (5 bases). Germline V gene sequence: CDR1 SEHNR, CDR2 FQNEAQ (reference sequence). The CDR3 extends over 16 amino acids. Trimming stripped 1 base from V and 3 bases from J, with 13 bases between. CDR3 loop: CASSLEQGGLYNEQFF. CDR3 DNA sequence: TGTGCCAGCAGCTTAGAGCAGGGTGGGCTCTACAATGAGCAGTTCTTC.

This clone was observed once. The V and J genes are TRBV6-5 and TRBJ2-1; TRBD1 agrees at 10 bases. Germline CDR1 MNHEY, CDR2 SVGAGI. This CDR3 contains 15 residues. V lost 2 bases to trimming and J lost 8 bases; unmatched junction nucleotides: 6. The CDR3 bases are TGTGCCAGCAGTTACGGGGGACAGGGGTTTGATGAGCAGTTCTTC. Translating gives CASSYGGQGFDEQFF.

On this clone: The sample holds other DNA sequences that translate to the same CDR3. The chain combines TRBV5-6 with TRBJ2-7, with 9 bases lining up with TRBD1. There are 14 residues in the CDR3. Germline assignment: CDR1 SGHDT and CDR2 YYEEEE. J gave up 4 bases and V 5 bases, and 7 bases lay outside the gene matches. The CDR3 DNA reads TGTGCCAGCAGTCCGGGACAGGGTGATTACGAGCAGTACTTC. Translated, it gives CASSPGQGDYEQYF.

This clone was picked up a small number of times. The V call is TRBV7-9, the J call TRBJ2-7; D gene ambiguous. CDR1 and CDR2 (germline): SEHNR, FQNEAQ (reference sequence). Trimming stripped 4 bases from V and 0 bases from J, with 13 bases between. The CDR3 has 15 residues. CDR3 loop: CASSSTDGNSYEQYF. The DNA for the CDR3 is TGTGCCAGCAGCTCTACGGACGGAAACTCCTACGAGCAGTACTTC.

The chain is built from TRBV29-1 and TRBJ2-7; 7 positions match TRBD1. CDR3 size: 12 residues. V gave up 3 bases and J gave up 5 bases; unmatched junction bases: 4. Germline-derived CDR1 and CDR2 are SQVTM and ANQGSEA. DNA of the CDR3: TGCAGCGTTGATGTAGGGGGCCACGAGCAGTACTTC. It codes for CSVDVGGHEQYF.

The chain links TRBV14 to TRBJ1-1; no firm D call. Germline V lookup: CDR1 SGHDN, CDR2 FVKESK. The CDR3 is made up of 15 amino acids. The V and J ends lost 1 base and 0 bases respectively, with 9 bases between them. In DNA, the CDR3 is TGTGCCAGCAGCCAAGTTAGAGGGATGAACACTGAAGCTTTCTTT. Encoded protein: CASSQVRGMNTEAFF.

This chain joins TRBV30 and TRBJ2-7; unclear D gene. CDR1 is GTSNPN and CDR2 is SVGIG in the germline V gene (reference sequence). V lost 2 bases and J 0 bases, leaving 11 bases between the germline ends. There are 14 residues in the CDR3. Here the CDR3 reads CAWSSLAVSYEQYF. The CDR3 region has the DNA TGTGCCTGGAGTTCGTTGGCAGTCTCCTACGAGCAGTACTTC.